This T cell receptor (beta chain) was profiled in a study of shared clonotypes between healthy human individuals. Study conclusions and caveats: Clonotype sharing among donors likely depends on sequencing depth.

Here immunoSEQ multiplex PCR was the method, and the copy in TCRdb shows in-frame clones only, minus some. The table has millions of clones, roughly 96% seen once. As to this clone: Its antigen is still unknown.

The receptor's source is a man between 18 and 35 years old in good health. Specimen: naive CD4+ T cells sorted from blood. As for subset: CD45RA+ positively selected.

DNA of the CDR3: TGCAGTGCCCTGATCCTAACTGAAGCTTTCTTT. Translated: CSALILTEAFF. The gene calls are TRBV20-1 and TRBJ1-1, with D unclear. The germline gives CDR1 DFQATT, CDR2 SNEGSKA (reference sequence). CDR3 length equals 11 residues. V dropped 6 bases and J dropped 5 bases, with 10 bases sitting between them.